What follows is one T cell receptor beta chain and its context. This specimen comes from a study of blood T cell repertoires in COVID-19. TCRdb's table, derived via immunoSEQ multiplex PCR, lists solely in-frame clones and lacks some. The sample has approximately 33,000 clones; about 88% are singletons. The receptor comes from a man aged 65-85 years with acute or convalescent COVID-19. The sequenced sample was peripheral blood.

As DNA, the CDR3 is TGTGCCAGCTCACGGATAAAACAGGCTAACTATGGCTACACCTTC. It yields the protein CASSRIKQANYGYTF. V and J are TRBV18 and TRBJ1-2; weak D call: TRBD1 (5 bases). Germline V gives CDR1 KGHSH, CDR2 LQKENI. The CDR3 loop spans 15 amino acids. V was pared by 4 bases and J by 0 bases, with 12 bases between.